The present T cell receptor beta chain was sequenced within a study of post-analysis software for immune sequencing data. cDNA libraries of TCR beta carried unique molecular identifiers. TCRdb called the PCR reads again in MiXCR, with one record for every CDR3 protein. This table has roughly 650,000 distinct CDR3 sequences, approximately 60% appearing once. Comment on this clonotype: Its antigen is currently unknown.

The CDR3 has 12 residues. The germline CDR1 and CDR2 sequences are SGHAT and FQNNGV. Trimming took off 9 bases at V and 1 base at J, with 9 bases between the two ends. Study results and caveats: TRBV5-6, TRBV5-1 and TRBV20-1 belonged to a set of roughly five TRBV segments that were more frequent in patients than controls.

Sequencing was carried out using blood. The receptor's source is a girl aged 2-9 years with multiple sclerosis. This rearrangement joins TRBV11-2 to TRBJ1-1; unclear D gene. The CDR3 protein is CASGGGNTEAFF. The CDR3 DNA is TGTGCCAGTGGAGGCGGGAACACTGAAGCTTTCTTT.